What follows is one T cell receptor (beta chain) and its context. Sequencing used immunoSEQ multiplex PCR; TCRdb keeps in-frame clones, though not all of them. The sample lists about 180,000 clones; approximately 94% were seen once. From germline, CDR1 is SGHVS and CDR2 FNYEAQ. Trimming cost V 1 base and J 1 base, with 17 bases left between them. This CDR3 is 17 amino acids long. This sample was included in a study of T cell responses to AZD1222 COVID-19 vaccine. This receptor was obtained from an adult who received the AZD1222 COVID-19 vaccine. This material consisted of peripheral blood, taken 28 days after the second AZD1222 dose. The V and J genes are TRBV7-6 and TRBJ2-7; D may be TRBD2 (5 bases). CDR3 in DNA: TGTGCCAGCAGCTTAGTGTCCCAGGACTCTTCTTCCTACGAGCAGTACTTC. Protein sequence: CASSLVSQDSSSYEQYF. Full variable domain (outside the CDR3, taken from reference TRBV7-6 and TRBJ2-7): GAGVSQSPRYKVTKRGQDVALRCDPISGHVSLYWYRQALGQGPEFLTYFNYEAQQDKSGLPNDRFSAERPEGSISTLTIQRTEQRDSAMYRCASSLVSQDSSSYEQYFGPGTRLTVT.